This TCR beta chain was retrieved from a study of CD8+ T cells in alopecia areata. CDR1 is SQVTM and CDR2 is ANQGSEA in the germline V gene. V lost 7 bases and J 2 bases, leaving 20 bases between the germline ends. This CDR3 has 16 residues. Investigators isolated RNA and reverse transcribed it into cDNA to act as the sequencing template. The protocol was immunoSEQ multiplex PCR, while the TCRdb copy is restricted to in-frame clones and leaves out a portion. The sample has roughly 140,000 clones, around 49% seen once. V gene TRBV29-1 combines with J gene TRBJ2-2; D may correspond to TRBD1 or TRBD2 (6 bases each). This receptor was identified in a human donor with alopecia areata. The material sequenced was CD4+ T cells sorted from blood, taken at week 0. The CDR3 nucleotides are TGCAGCGGTGTGGAGGGGGGCCCTACTAACACCGGGGAGCTGTTTTTT. Protein sequence: CSGVEGGPTNTGELFF.